This paragraph covers one T cell receptor (beta chain) sequence. Its antigen is unknown. The RNA input was about 0.45 to 1 ug, and it was reverse transcribed with random hexamers. TCR beta CDR3 was amplified by immunoSEQ covering 54 Vbeta and 13 Jbeta. A single record per CDR3 protein comes from TCRdb applying MiXCR to the immunoSEQ multiplex PCR reads. Among roughly 330,000 distinct CDR3 sequences listed, 90% to 95% were seen once. This sample is drawn from a study of CD8 T cells in Susac syndrome. CD8+ and CD4+ T cells taken from blood had their TCR beta sequenced. TEMRA cells were FACS-enriched, and CD8+ and CD4+ T cells were isolated negatively. Germline CDR1 SGHTA, CDR2 FQGTGA. The CDR3 loop spans 15 amino acids. V dropped 5 bases and J dropped 2; count of bases not matched to a gene: 6. Whole-study findings and limits: TCR sequencing and HLA analysis covered a relatively small number of individuals.

The chain employs TRBV7-3 and TRBJ2-1; TRBD2 agrees at 7 bases. Material: CD4+ T cells from PBMCs. This receptor was obtained from a human donor with multiple sclerosis. The CDR3 coding sequence is TGTGCCAGCAGCGAGCTAGCGGAGACCTACAATGAGCAGTTCTTC. Protein product: CASSELAETYNEQFF.